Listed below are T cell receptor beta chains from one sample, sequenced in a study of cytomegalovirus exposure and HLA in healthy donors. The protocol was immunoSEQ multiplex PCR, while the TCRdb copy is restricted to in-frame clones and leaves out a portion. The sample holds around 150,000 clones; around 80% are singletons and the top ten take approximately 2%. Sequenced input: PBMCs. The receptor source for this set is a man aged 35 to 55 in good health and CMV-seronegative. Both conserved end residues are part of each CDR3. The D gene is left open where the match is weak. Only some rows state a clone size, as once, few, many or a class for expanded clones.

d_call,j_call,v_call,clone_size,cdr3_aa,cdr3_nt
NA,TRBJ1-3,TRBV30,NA,CAWGQINTIYF,TGTGCCTGGGGGCAAATAAACACCATATATTTT
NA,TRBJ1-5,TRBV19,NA,CASSIVGSRGRNQPQHF,TGTGCCAGTAGTATAGTTGGATCGAGAGGGCGCAATCAGCCCCAGCATTTT
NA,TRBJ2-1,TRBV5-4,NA,CASSLAWGPNEQFF,TGTGCCAGCAGCTTGGCTTGGGGGCCGAATGAGCAGTTCTTC
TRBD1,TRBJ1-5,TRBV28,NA,CASSPWQGGQPQHF,TGTGCCAGCAGCCCCTGGCAGGGGGGCCAGCCCCAGCATTTT
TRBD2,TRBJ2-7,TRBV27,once,CASSLSYEISGRYYEQYF,TGTGCCAGCAGTTTATCGTATGAGATAAGCGGGAGGTACTACGAGCAGTACTTC
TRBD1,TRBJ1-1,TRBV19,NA,CASSITGGHTEAFF,TGTGCCAGTAGTATCACAGGGGGTCACACTGAAGCTTTCTTT
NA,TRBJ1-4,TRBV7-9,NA,CASSVSNLPGRVYEKLFF,TGTGCCAGCAGCGTGTCAAACCTCCCAGGGAGGGTGTATGAAAAACTGTTTTTT
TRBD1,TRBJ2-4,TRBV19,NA,CASSNGQGNSQYF,TGTGCCAGTAGTAACGGACAGGGAAACAGTCAGTACTTC
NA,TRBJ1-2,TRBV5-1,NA,CASRSLAQTGGNYGYTF,TGCGCCAGCAGGTCCCTCGCCCAAACGGGAGGGAACTATGGCTACACCTTC
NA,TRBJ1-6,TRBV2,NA,CVTQDSHNSPLHF,TGTGTCACCCAGGACAGCCATAATTCACCCCTCCACTTT
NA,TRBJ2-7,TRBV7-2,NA,CASSPEGARVSEQYF,TGTGCCAGCAGCCCGGAAGGGGCTAGGGTCTCCGAGCAGTACTTC
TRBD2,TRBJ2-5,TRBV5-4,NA,CASSPGLAGAGETQYF,TGTGCCAGCAGCCCCGGACTAGCGGGAGCGGGAGAGACCCAGTACTTC
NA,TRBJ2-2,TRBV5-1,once,CASSRGSVGLGTGELFF,TGCGCCAGCAGCCGGGGATCGGTTGGTCTGGGCACCGGGGAGCTGTTTTTT
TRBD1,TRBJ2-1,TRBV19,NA,CASSIPQGASWGPYNEQFF,TGTGCCAGTAGTATCCCCCAGGGGGCAAGCTGGGGCCCCTACAATGAGCAGTTCTTC
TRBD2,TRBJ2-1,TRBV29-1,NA,CSVSGTSGPNEQFF,TGCAGCGTTTCCGGGACTAGCGGCCCAAATGAGCAGTTCTTC